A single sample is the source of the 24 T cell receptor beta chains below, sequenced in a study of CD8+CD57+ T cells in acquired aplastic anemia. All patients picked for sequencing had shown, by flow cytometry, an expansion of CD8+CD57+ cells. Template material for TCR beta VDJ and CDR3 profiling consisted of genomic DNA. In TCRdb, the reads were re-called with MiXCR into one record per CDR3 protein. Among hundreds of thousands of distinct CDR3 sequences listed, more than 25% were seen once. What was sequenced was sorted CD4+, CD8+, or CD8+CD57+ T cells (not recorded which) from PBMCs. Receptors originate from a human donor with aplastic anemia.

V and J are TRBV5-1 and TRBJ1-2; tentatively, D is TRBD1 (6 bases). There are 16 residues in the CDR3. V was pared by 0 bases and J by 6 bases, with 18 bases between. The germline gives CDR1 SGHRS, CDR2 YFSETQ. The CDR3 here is CASSLEVMTGGDGYTF. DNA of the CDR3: TGCGCCAGCAGCTTGGAGGTAATGACCGGGGGCGATGGCTACACCTTC.

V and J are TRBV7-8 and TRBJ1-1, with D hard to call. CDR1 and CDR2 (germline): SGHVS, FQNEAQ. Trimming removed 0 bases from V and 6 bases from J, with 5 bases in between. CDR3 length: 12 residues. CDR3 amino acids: CASSLALAEAFF. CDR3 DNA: TGTGCCAGCAGCTTAGCGCTCGCTGAAGCTTTCTTT.

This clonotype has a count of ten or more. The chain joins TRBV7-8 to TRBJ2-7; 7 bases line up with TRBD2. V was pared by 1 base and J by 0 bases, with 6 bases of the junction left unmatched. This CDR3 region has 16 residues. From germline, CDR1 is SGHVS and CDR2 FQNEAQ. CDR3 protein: CASSLGLRETSYEQYF. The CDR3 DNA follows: TGTGCCAGCAGCTTAGGTTTGCGGGAGACCTCCTACGAGCAGTACTTC.

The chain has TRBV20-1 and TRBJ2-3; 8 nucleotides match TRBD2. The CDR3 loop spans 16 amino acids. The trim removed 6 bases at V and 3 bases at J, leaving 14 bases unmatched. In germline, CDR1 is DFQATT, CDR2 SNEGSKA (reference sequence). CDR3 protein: CSASGGGVFPTDTQYF. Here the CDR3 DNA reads TGCAGTGCAAGCGGGGGCGGGGTATTTCCAACAGATACGCAGTATTTT.

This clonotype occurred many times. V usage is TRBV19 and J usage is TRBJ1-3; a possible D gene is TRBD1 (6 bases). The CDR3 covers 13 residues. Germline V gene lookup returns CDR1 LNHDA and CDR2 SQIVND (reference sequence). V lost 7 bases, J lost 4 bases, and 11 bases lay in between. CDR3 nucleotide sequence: TGTGCCAGTAAGGGGGTAATAGGAAACACCATATATTTT. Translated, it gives CASKGVIGNTIYF.

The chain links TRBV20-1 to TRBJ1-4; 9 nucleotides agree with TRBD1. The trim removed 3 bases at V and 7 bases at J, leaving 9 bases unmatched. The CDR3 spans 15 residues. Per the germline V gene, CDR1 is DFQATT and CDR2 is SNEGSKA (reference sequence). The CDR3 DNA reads TGCAGTGCTAGCCCTACAGGGGGCGCAGGTGAAAAACTGTTTTTT. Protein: CSASPTGGAGEKLFF.

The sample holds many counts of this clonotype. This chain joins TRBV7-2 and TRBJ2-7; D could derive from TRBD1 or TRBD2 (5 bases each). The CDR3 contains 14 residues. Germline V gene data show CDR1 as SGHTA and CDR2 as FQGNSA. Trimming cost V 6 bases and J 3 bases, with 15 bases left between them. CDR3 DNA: TGTGCCAGCAGTGGGGTGGGGGAGCACTACGAGCAGTACTTC. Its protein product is CASSGVGEHYEQYF.

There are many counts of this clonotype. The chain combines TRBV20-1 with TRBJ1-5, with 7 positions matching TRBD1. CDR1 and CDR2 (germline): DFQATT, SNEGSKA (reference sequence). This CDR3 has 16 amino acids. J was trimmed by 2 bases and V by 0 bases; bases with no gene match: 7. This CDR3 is CSARDRNRGGNQPQHF. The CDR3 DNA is TGCAGTGCTAGAGATCGAAACAGGGGTGGCAATCAGCCCCAGCATTTT.

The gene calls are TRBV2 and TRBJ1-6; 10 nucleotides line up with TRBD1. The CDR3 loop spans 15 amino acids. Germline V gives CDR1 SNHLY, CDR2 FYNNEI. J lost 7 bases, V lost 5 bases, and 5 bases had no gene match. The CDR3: CASSSGQGTNSPLHF. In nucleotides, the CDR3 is TGTGCCAGCAGTTCGGGACAGGGGACAAATTCACCCCTCCACTTT.

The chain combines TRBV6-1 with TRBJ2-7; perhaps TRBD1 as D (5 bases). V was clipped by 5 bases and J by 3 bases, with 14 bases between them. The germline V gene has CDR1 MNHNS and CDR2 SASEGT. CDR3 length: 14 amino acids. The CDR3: CASSTGVQGYEQYF. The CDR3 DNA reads TGTGCCAGCAGTACTGGGGTCCAGGGCTACGAGCAGTACTTC.

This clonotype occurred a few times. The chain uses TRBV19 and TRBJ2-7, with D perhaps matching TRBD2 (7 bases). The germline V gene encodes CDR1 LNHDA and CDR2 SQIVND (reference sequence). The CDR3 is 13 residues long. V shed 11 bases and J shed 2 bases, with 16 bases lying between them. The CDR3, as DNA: TGTGCCTGGGGGGGGCCAGGACCCTACGAGCAGTACTTC. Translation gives CAWGGPGPYEQYF.

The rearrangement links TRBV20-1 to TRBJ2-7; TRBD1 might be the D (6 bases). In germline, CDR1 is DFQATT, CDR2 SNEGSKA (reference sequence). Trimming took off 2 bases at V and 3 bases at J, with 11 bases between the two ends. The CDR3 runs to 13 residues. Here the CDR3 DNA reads TGCAGTGCTAGAAACAGGGAAATCTACGAGCAGTACTTC. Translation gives CSARNREIYEQYF.

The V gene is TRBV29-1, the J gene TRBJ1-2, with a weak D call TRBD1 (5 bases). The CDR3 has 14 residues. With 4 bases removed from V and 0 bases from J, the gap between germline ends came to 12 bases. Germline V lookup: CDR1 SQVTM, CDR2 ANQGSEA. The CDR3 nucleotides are TGCAGCGTTGGGACCGGGGGTTCTAACTATGGCTACACCTTC. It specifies CSVGTGGSNYGYTF. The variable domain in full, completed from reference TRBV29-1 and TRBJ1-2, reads SAVISQKPSRDICQRGTSLTIQCQVDSQVTMMFWYRQQPGQSLTLIATANQGSEATYESGFVIDKFPISRPNLTFSTLTVSNMSPEDSSIYLCSVGTGGSNYGYTFGSGTRLTVV.

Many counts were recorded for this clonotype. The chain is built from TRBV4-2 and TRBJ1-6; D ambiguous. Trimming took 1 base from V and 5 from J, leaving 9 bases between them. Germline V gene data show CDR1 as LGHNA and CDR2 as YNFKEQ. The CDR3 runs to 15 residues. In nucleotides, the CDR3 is TGTGCCAGCAGCCAAGGGGGTAATAATAATTCACCCCTCCACTTT. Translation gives CASSQGGNNNSPLHF.

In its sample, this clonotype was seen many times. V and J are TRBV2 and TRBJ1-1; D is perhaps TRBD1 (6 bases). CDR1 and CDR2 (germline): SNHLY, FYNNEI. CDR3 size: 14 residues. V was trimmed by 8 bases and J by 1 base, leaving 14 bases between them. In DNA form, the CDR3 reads TGTGCCAGCGGCCATGGACAGCCGAACACTGAAGCTTTCTTT. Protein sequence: CASGHGQPNTEAFF.

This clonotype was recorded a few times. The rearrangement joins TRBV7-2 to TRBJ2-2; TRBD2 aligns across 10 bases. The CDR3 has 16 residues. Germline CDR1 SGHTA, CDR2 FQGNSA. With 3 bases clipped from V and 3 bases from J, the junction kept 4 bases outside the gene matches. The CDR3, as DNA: TGTGCCAGCAGCTTCCATAGCGGGGGGTACACCGGGGAGCTGTTTTTT. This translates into CASSFHSGGYTGELFF.

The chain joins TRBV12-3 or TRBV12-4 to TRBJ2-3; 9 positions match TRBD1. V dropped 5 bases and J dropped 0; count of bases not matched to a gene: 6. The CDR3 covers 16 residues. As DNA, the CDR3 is TGTGCCAGCAGTGAGACAGGGGGGGCTAGCACAGATACGCAGTATTTT. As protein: CASSETGGASTDTQYF.

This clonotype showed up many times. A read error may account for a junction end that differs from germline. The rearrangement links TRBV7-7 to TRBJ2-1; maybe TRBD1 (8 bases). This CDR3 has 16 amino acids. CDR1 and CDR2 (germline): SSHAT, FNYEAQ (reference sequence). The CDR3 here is CASSPGTGGGRDEQFF. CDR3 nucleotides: TGTGCTAGCAGCCCCGGAACAGGGGGAGGGAGGGATGAGCAGTTCTTC.

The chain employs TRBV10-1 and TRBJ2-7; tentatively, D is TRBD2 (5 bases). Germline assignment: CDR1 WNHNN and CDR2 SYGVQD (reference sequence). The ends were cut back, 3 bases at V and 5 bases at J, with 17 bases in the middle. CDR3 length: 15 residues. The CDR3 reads CASSEPGGPGHEQYF. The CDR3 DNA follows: TGCGCCAGCAGTGAACCGGGCGGGCCCGGGCACGAGCAGTACTTC.

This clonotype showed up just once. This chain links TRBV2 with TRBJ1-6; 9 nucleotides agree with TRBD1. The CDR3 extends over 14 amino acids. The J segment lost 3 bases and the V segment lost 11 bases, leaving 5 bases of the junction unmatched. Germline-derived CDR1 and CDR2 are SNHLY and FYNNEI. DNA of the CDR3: TGTGCCGGAAAGACAGGGGGCTATAATTCACCCCTCCACTTT. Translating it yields CAGKTGGYNSPLHF.

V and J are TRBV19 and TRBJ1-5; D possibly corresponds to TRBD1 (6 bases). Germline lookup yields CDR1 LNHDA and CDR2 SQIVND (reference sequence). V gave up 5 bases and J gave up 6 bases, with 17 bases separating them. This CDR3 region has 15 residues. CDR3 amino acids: CASSPTPGAVQPQHF. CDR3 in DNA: TGTGCCAGTAGTCCGACGCCAGGGGCCGTTCAGCCCCAGCATTTT.

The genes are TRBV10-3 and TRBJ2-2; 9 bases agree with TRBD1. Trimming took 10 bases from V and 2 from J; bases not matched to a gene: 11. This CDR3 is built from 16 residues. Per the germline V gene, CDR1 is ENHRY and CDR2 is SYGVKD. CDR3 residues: CASSSGDRVNTGELFF. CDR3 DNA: TGTGCCAGCAGCTCCGGGGACAGGGTCAACACCGGGGAGCTGTTTTTT.

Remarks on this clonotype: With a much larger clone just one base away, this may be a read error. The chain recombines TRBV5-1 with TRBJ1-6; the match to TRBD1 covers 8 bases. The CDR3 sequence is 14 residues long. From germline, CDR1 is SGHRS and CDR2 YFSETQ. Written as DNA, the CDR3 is TGCGCCAGCAGCTCAGGAACAGGGGGATCACCCCCCCACTTT. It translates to CASSSGTGGSPPHF.

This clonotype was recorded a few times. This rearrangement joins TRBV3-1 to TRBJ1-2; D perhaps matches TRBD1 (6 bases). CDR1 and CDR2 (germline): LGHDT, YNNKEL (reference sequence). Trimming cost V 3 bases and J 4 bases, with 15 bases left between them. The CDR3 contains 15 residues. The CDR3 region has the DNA TGTGCCAGCAGCCAGCCGACAGGCCGTACCTATGGCTACACCTTC. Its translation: CASSQPTGRTYGYTF.